This T cell receptor (beta chain) originates from a study of blood T cell repertoires in COVID-19. Study details: Donors in the United States, Italy and Spain gave samples during acute or convalescent COVID-19. T cells, B-cell-depleted T cells, or PBMCs supplied cDNA or gDNA.

The V gene lost 6 bases and the J gene lost 4 bases, with 15 bases spanning the gap. In germline, CDR1 is ENHRY, CDR2 SYGVKD. This CDR3 has 14 amino acids. Authors' data handling: Using reference gene primer amplification, nucleated cell counts were estimated. Method: immunoSEQ multiplex PCR; TCRdb's copy keeps in-frame clones and lacks some. V and J calls and clone size are as listed in that table; D and trimming were resolved from the DNA. This table has 300,000 to 350,000 clones, 75% to 95% appearing once. This TCR was sampled from a woman aged 30 to 39 with COVID-19, enrolled during active disease. The chain employs TRBV10-3 and TRBJ1-1; D call uncertain. Sequencing was performed on peripheral blood. Here the CDR3 DNA reads TGTGCCATCAGAGGCCGGGGATCGGCCACTGAAGCTTTCTTT. Protein sequence: CAIRGRGSATEAFF.